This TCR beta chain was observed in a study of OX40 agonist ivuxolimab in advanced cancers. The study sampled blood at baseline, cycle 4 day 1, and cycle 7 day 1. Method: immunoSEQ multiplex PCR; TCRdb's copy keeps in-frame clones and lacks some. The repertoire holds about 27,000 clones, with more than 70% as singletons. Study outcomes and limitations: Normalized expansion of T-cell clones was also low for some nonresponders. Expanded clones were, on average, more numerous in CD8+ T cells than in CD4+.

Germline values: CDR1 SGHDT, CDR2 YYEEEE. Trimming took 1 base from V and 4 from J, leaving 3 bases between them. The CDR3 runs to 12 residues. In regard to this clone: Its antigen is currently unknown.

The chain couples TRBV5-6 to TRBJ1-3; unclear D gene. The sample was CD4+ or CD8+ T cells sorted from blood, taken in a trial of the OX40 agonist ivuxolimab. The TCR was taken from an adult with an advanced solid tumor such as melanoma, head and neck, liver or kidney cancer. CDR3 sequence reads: CASSLNGNTIYF. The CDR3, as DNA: TGTGCCAGCAGCTTGAACGGAAACACCATATATTTT.